This TCR beta chain was recovered during a study of cytotoxic CD8 clonotypes in ibrutinib-treated CLL. Study details: The average sample held roughly 250,000 productive templates and around 87,000 productive rearrangements.

Using immunoSEQ multiplex PCR, the repertoire was profiled, and TCRdb retains in-frame clones only, with some absent. The repertoire includes approximately 150,000 clones, under 85% of them detected once, and about 4.6% sits in the top ten. This receptor was identified in a human donor with chronic lymphocytic leukemia. Source: PBMCs, taken after 24 months of ibrutinib treatment.

CDR3 region: CASSYSEEKLFF. The CDR3 coding sequence is TGTGCCAGCAGCTACTCCGAGGAAAAACTGTTTTTT. This chain joins TRBV4-2 and TRBJ1-4; D is unresolved. The CDR3 spans 12 residues. Per the germline V gene, CDR1 is LGHNA and CDR2 is YNFKEQ. V was clipped by 5 bases and J by 8 bases, with 9 bases between them.